This T cell receptor (beta chain) derives from a study of T cells in tumors after PD-1 blockade. Study overall: Treatment was either pembrolizumab 200 mg every 3 weeks or cemiplimab 350 mg every 2 weeks.

On this clone: Its antigen is still unknown.

V lost 9 bases and J lost 0, with 21 bases in between. The CDR3 sequence is 17 residues long. Germline V lookup: CDR1 SNHLY, CDR2 FYNNEI. Generated by immunoSEQ multiplex PCR, the TCRdb table keeps only in-frame clones and is missing some. The sample has about 63,000 clones; over 65% are singletons. Broader study findings: Blood contained 35% to 50% of the tumor's TCR clonotypes.

Input was about 616 ng to 6,500 ng of genomic DNA from tumor or blood. The sample consisted of PBMCs, taken after anti-PD-1 treatment. The genes are TRBV2 and TRBJ2-1; the D gene is possibly TRBD1 (7 bases). This sequence was found in a human donor with basal cell carcinoma. This chain's CDR3 is CASAGTEWITSYNEQFF. The CDR3 DNA is TGTGCCAGTGCGGGGACAGAGTGGATTACCTCCTACAATGAGCAGTTCTTC.